This is a list of T cell receptor beta chains from one sample in a study of T cell changes during pregnancy in multiple sclerosis. This table comes from immunoSEQ multiplex PCR, and its TCRdb copy is limited to in-frame clones, with some not included. This table has under 65,000 clones, 93% appearing once. Sequenced here: CD8+ T cells from peripheral blood mononuclear cells, sampled in the second trimester of pregnancy. The receptors shown here come from a female donor with multiple sclerosis, enrolled in a pregnancy study. Each CDR3 is given with its conserved first and last residue. D genes are given only for firm matches. Rows give clone size only sometimes, using once, few, many, or a class for an expanded clone.

TRBV4-1	TRBD2	TRBJ2-1	-	TGCGCCAGCAGCCTCCCGACTAGCGGGAGGGCTATCGAGCAGTTCTTC	CASSLPTSGRAIEQFF
TRBV5-1	-	TRBJ2-7	-	TGCGCCAGCAGCTTTCCGGGGTTATACGAGCAGTACTTC	CASSFPGLYEQYF
TRBV9	TRBD2	TRBJ2-1	-	TGTGCCAGCAGCGTAGACTCAACCCCGGGACTAGCGGGAGTCATGAAGTTCTTC	CASSVDSTPGLAGVMKFF
TRBV19	-	TRBJ2-1	-	TGTGCCAGTAGTATCGGTCTGTACAATGAGCAGTTCTTC	CASSIGLYNEQFF
TRBV9	-	TRBJ1-1	once	TGTGCCAGCAGCGCCCCAGGGGAAACTGAAGCTTTCTTT	CASSAPGETEAFF
TRBV7-6	-	TRBJ2-6	-	TGTGCCAGCAGCTTATACCGGGTGTCTGGGGCCAACGTCCTGACTTTC	CASSLYRVSGANVLTF
TRBV5-4	-	TRBJ2-7	-	TGTGCCAGCAGCTTAGAATCTAGTCCCGAGCAGTACTTC	CASSLESSPEQYF
TRBV5-4	-	TRBJ2-7	-	TGTGCCAGCAGCTTGGAGGCTAGCTGGGACGAGCAGTACTTC	CASSLEASWDEQYF
TRBV11-2	-	TRBJ2-7	-	TGTGCCAGCAGCTTAGTAGTAGGAGGGTTCTCCTACGAGCAGTACTTC	CASSLVVGGFSYEQYF
TRBV4-3	TRBD1	TRBJ2-1	once	TGCGCCAGCAGCCAAGGACAGGGAAATGAGCAGTTCTTC	CASSQGQGNEQFF
TRBV10-3	-	TRBJ1-1	-	TGTGCCATCAGTGAGTCAAGGACAGTACTCATGAACACTGAAGCTTTCTTT	CAISESRTVLMNTEAFF
TRBV5-1	TRBD1	TRBJ2-7	-	TGCGCCAGTGCGACAGGGCCGACGTACGAGCAGTACTTC	CASATGPTYEQYF
TRBV4-3	-	TRBJ2-3	-	TGCGCCAGCAGCCAAGACCTCAGGGGAACCACAGATACGCAGTATTTT	CASSQDLRGTTDTQYF
TRBV4-1	-	TRBJ2-6	-	TGCGCCAGCAACCCAGTTCCGGGACTGGGCCTCTCTGGGGCCAACGTCCTGACTTTC	CASNPVPGLGLSGANVLTF
TRBV27	-	TRBJ1-5	-	TGTGCCAGCAGTGGACACAATCAGCCCCAGCATTTT	CASSGHNQPQHF
TRBV5-1	-	TRBJ2-3	once	TGCGCCAGCAGCTTGAGTACGGGTGGCATGTCTCTTACAGATACGCAGTATTTT	CASSLSTGGMSLTDTQYF
TRBV7-9	TRBD2	TRBJ2-1	-	TGTGCCAGTCTAAGCGGGAACGACAATGAGCAGTTCTTC	CASLSGNDNEQFF
TRBV27	TRBD1	TRBJ2-7	-	TGTGCCAGCAGTTTGGGGACACCGGGACAGGGACTCTCCTACGAGCAGTACTTC	CASSLGTPGQGLSYEQYF
TRBV15	TRBD2	TRBJ2-5	-	TGTGCCACCAGCAGAGACCGGACTAGCGGGGGGCTTACCCAGTACTTC	CATSRDRTSGGLTQYF
TRBV11-2	-	TRBJ2-2	-	TGTGCCAGCAGCCTACGTCCACTGAACACCGGGGAGCTGTTTTTT	CASSLRPLNTGELFF
TRBV13	-	TRBJ1-2	-	TGTGCCAGCAGCTTAGGGACAGGCTATGGCTACACCTTC	CASSLGTGYGYTF
TRBV4-1	TRBD1	TRBJ2-1	-	TGCGCCAGCAGCCCCATGGGCATAGGACAGGGCTTCGGTGAGCAGTTCTTC	CASSPMGIGQGFGEQFF
TRBV7-9	-	TRBJ2-5	-	TGTGCCAGCAGCTTATCGGAGGTCTCACAAGAGACCCAGTACTTC	CASSLSEVSQETQYF